There are many counts of the clone carrying this T cell receptor (beta chain). Its antigen is not known. This sample was included in a study of regulatory T cells in long-lasting Graves disease. As for the study in general: A definition of persistent Graves' disease required over 5 years of antithyroid drugs plus positive TSH receptor antibodies.

Germline values: CDR1 SGHTA, CDR2 FQGNSA. V dropped 6 bases and J dropped 6 bases, with 12 bases sitting between them. This CDR3 has 14 amino acids. Study outcomes and limitations: Favoring TRBV28, TRBJ1-2 and TRBJ2-5 was a feature seen in persistent disease.

Regarding time point: persistent/refractory GD, antithyroid drugs over 5 years with positive TRAb. PBMCs were the source of the RNA used for TCR sequencing. TCR beta libraries were built with iRepertoire HTBI primers and Arm-PCR of CDR3 regions. TCRdb itself ran the multiplex PCR reads through MiXCR, one entry per CDR3 protein. The sample has 300,000 to 500,000 distinct CDR3 sequences; less than 25% are singletons. Sample: peripheral blood mononuclear cells (PBMCs), taken when the disease was refractory, from a patient treated with antithyroid drugs. This sequence joins TRBV7-2 and TRBJ2-6; D call uncertain. The source is a female donor with Graves disease. CDR3 sequence reads: CASSLTPEANVLTF. The CDR3 DNA sequence: TGTGCCAGCAGTCTTACCCCTGAGGCCAACGTCCTGACTTTC.